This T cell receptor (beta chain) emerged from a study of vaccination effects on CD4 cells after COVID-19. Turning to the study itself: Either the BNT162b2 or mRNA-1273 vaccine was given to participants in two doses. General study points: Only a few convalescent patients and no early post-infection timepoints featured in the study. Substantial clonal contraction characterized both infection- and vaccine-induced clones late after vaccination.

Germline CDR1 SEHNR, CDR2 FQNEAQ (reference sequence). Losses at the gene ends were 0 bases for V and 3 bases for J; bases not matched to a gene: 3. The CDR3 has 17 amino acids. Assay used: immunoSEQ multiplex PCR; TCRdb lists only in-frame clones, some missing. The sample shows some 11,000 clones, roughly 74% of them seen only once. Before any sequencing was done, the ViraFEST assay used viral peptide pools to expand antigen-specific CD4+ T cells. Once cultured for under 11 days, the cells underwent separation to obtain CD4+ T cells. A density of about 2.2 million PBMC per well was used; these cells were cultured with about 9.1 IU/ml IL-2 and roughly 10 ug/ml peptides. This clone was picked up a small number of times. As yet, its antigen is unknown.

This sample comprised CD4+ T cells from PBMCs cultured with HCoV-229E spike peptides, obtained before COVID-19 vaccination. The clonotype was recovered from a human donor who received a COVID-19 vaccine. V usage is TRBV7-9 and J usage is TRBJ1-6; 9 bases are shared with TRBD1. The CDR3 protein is CASSLAGQGNYNSPLHF. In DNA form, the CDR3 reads TGTGCCAGCAGCTTAGCGGGACAGGGCAACTATAATTCACCCCTCCACTTT.